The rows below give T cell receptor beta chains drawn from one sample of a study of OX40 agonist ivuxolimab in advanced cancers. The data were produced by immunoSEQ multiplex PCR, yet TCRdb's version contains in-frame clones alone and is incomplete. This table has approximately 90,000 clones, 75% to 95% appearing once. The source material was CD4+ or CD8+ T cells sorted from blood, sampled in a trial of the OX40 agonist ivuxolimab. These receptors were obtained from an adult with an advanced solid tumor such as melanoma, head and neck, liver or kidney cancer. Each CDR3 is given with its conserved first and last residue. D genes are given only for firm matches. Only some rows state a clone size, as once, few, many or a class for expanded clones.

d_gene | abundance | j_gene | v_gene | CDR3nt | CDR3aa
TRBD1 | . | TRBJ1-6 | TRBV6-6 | TGTGCCAGCAGCTCTGGACAGGCCGGTTCACCCCTCCACTTT | CASSSGQAGSPLHF
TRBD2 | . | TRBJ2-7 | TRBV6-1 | TGTGCCAGCAGTGAAGAGCTAGCGGGAGGCTACGAGCAGTACTTC | CASSEELAGGYEQYF
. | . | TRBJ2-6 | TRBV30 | TGTGCCTGGAGTATGGATTCTGGGGCCAACGTCCTGACTTTC | CAWSMDSGANVLTF
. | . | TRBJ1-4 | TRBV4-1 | TGCGCCAGCAGCCGTGACAGGACTAATGAAAAACTGTTTTTT | CASSRDRTNEKLFF
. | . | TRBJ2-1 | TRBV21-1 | TGTGCCAGCAGCAAAGGCCGGGGGGTTTCTCGTAGCGAGCAGTTCTTC | CASSKGRGVSRSEQFF
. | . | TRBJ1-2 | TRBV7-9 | TGTGCCAGCAGCTTCCGGGACAACTATGGCTACACCTTC | CASSFRDNYGYTF
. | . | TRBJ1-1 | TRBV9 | TGTGCCAGCAGCCGTATCGAGGGGGGTTCTGAAGCTTTCTTT | CASSRIEGGSEAFF
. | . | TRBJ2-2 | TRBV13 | TGTGCCAGCAGCTTAGAGGCCTTCAGCGGCACCGGGGAGCTGTTTTTT | CASSLEAFSGTGELFF
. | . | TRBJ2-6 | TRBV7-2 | TGTGCCAGCAGCTTAGGGTCCCGGATCTTAAGAGGGGCCAACGTCCTGACTTTC | CASSLGSRILRGANVLTF
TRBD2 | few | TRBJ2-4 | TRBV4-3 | TGCGCCAGCAGCCAAGATAACGGGGGGAAGAGCATTCAGTACTTC | CASSQDNGGKSIQYF
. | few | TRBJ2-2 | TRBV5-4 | TGTGCCAGCAGGTTGGGCGATCCACAGGCCGGGGAGCTGTTTTTT | CASRLGDPQAGELFF
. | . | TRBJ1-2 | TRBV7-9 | TGTGCCAGCACCACAAGGGTATGGAACTATGGCTACACCTTC | CASTTRVWNYGYTF
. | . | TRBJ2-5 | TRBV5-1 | TGCGCCAGCAGCTTGGAAGGGAGGTGGGGGGAGACCCAGTACTTC | CASSLEGRWGETQYF
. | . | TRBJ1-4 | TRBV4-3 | TGCGCCAGCAGCCTACTCCCAGGGAGGGAGGAAAAACTGTTTTTT | CASSLLPGREEKLFF
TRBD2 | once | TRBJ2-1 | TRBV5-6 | TGTGCCAGCAGCTTACCCTGGACTAGCGGGAGCCATGAGCAGTTCTTC | CASSLPWTSGSHEQFF
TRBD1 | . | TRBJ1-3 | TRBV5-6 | TGTGCCAGCAGCGGCGGGACAGGGGATCCCATATATTTT | CASSGGTGDPIYF
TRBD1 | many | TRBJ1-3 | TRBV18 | TGTGCCAGCTCCCCACAGGGGTCCGCCGGAAACACCATATATTTT | CASSPQGSAGNTIYF
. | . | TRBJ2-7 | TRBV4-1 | TGCGCCAGCAGCCCACAGGCGGGGACACCTCGATACGAGCAGTACTTC | CASSPQAGTPRYEQYF
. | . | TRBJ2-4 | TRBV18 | TGTGCCAGCTCACCTCCCTCACTAGCCAAAAACATTCAGTACTTC | CASSPPSLAKNIQYF
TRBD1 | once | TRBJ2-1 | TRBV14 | TGTGCCAGCAGCCAAGTCGGGACAGGGAACAATGAGCAGTTCTTC | CASSQVGTGNNEQFF
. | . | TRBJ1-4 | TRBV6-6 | TGTGCCAGCAGCCTGACTGGGACAACTAATGAAAAACTGTTTTTT | CASSLTGTTNEKLFF
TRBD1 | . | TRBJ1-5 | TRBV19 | TGTGCCAGTAGTGTTGGGACAGGGTCGCATCAGCCCCAGCATTTT | CASSVGTGSHQPQHF
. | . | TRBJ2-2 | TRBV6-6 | TGTGCCAGCAGTCTGGGACCAGGCACCGGGGAGCTGTTTTTT | CASSLGPGTGELFF
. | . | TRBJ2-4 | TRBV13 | TGTGCCAGCAGCTTAGGCCTCGCACTAGCCAAAAACATTCAGTACTTC | CASSLGLALAKNIQYF
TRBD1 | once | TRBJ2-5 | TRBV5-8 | TGTGCCAGCAGCATAGGGACAGTAAAAGAGACCCAGTACTTC | CASSIGTVKETQYF
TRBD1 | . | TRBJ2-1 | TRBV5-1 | TGCGCCAGCAGCTGGGGACAGGGGTTTTCTGATGAGCAGTTCTTC | CASSWGQGFSDEQFF
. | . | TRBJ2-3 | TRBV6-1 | TGTGCCAGCCCTCATCCTAGCACAGATACGCAGTATTTT | CASPHPSTDTQYF
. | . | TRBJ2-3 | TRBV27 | TGTGCCAGCAGCCCTACCTTAGGGGTTAGTGTAGATACGCAGTATTTT | CASSPTLGVSVDTQYF